Presented here are 31 T cell receptor beta chains from one specimen sequenced in a study of blood T cells in healthy people across ages. Primers used in a second PCR of about 6 to 11 cycles were a sample-barcoded 5' primer and a J-beta primer mix. TCRdb re-analysed the 5' RACE reads in MiXCR, keeping a single row per CDR3 protein. Of about 1.4 million distinct CDR3 sequences detected, almost 60% appear once; the ten largest clones hold over 6.5%. Sequencing was done on a sample of blood. Receptors were obtained from a young man in good health.

The chain is built from TRBV20-1 and TRBJ2-5; 7 nucleotides align to TRBD1. This CDR3 is built from 13 residues. The junction had 8 bases not matched to a gene; V was cut back by 5 bases and J by 5 bases. In germline, CDR1 is DFQATT, CDR2 SNEGSKA (reference sequence). The CDR3 nucleotides are TGCAGTGCTCGACAGGGCTCGAGTGAGACCCAGTACTTC. Amino acids: CSARQGSSETQYF.

The V gene is TRBV7-2, the J gene TRBJ2-7; the D gene is possibly TRBD2 (7 bases). V was clipped by 4 bases and J by 6 bases, with 19 bases between them. The CDR3 contains 15 residues. Germline V gene lookup returns CDR1 SGHTA and CDR2 FQGNSA. The CDR3 reads CASSYSRGAPLEQYF. As DNA, the CDR3 is TGTGCCAGCAGCTATAGCCGGGGGGCCCCCCTCGAGCAGTACTTC.

This rearrangement joins TRBV27 to TRBJ2-1; D gene unclear. V was cut by 8 bases and J by 10 bases, with 12 bases left in between. The germline CDR1 and CDR2 sequences are MNHEY and SMNVEV (reference sequence). The CDR3 extends over 11 amino acids. The CDR3 DNA sequence: TGTGCCAGCTGGGCTGGGTTCGAGCAGTTCTTC. Protein sequence: CASWAGFEQFF.

This clonotype came up a few times. V is TRBV20-1 and J is TRBJ1-4; 7 nucleotides align to TRBD1. Germline values: CDR1 DFQATT, CDR2 SNEGSKA (reference sequence). CDR3 size: 14 residues. With 1 base clipped from V and 4 bases from J, the junction kept 3 bases outside the gene matches. The CDR3 spells CSARVQGGNEKLFF. The CDR3 nucleotides are TGCAGTGCTAGAGTCCAGGGGGGTAATGAAAAACTGTTTTTT.

This chain uses TRBV7-6 with TRBJ2-1; D uncertain. The germline V gene encodes CDR1 SGHVS and CDR2 FNYEAQ. Between the trimmed V and J ends, which lost 5 bases and 4 bases, there was a span of 12 bases. This CDR3 has 14 amino acids. CDR3 in DNA: TGTGCCAGCAGCCCACCGGCAGCGTACAATGAGCAGTTCTTC. It codes for CASSPPAAYNEQFF.

The chain recombines TRBV20-1 with TRBJ2-1; D might be TRBD2 (6 bases). This CDR3 spans 15 amino acids. Trimming pared 6 bases from V and 0 bases from J, leaving 15 bases between. Per the germline V gene, CDR1 is DFQATT and CDR2 is SNEGSKA (reference sequence). CDR3 amino acids: CSAETGTPSYNEQFF. The CDR3 DNA follows: TGCAGTGCGGAAACCGGGACTCCCTCCTACAATGAGCAGTTCTTC.

The chain has TRBV29-1 and TRBJ1-5; a weak D match, TRBD1 (5 bases). The CDR3 loop spans 13 amino acids. Germline V lookup: CDR1 SQVTM, CDR2 ANQGSEA. The ends were cut back, 7 bases at V and 3 bases at J, with 13 bases in the middle. DNA for the CDR3: TGCAGCGCTTCAAGGGGCCTCAATCAGCCCCAGCATTTT. This translates into CSASRGLNQPQHF. Using reference TRBV29-1 and TRBJ1-5 for the parts outside the CDR3, the full variable domain is SAVISQKPSRDICQRGTSLTIQCQVDSQVTMMFWYRQQPGQSLTLIATANQGSEATYESGFVIDKFPISRPNLTFSTLTVSNMSPEDSSIYLCSASRGLNQPQHFGDGTRLSIL.

V is TRBV5-5 and J is TRBJ2-7; no clear D. Looked up from germline, CDR1 is SGHKS and CDR2 is YYEKEE (reference sequence). CDR3 length equals 11 residues. The V and J ends lost 5 bases and 9 bases respectively, with 12 bases between them. The CDR3 loop reads CASRSGPGQYF. CDR3 coding DNA: TGTGCCAGCAGGTCCGGACCCGGGCAGTACTTC.

This chain connects TRBV24-1 to TRBJ1-5, with D maybe TRBD1 (5 bases). Trimming stripped 4 bases from V and 10 bases from J, with 13 bases between. This CDR3 has 13 amino acids. Germline-derived CDR1 and CDR2 are KGHDR and SFDVKD. CDR3 nucleotide sequence: TGTGCCACCAGTGACCGCAGGGTCTTCCCCCAGCATTTT. It yields the protein CATSDRRVFPQHF.

This clonotype has just a few counts. The chain employs TRBV4-1 and TRBJ2-7, with 8 positions matching TRBD2. Germline V gene lookup returns CDR1 MGHRA and CDR2 YSYEKL. The CDR3 is 14 amino acids. V lost 4 bases and J lost 6; bases outside the gene matches: 8. The CDR3 bases are TGCGCCAGCAGCCGGACTAGCATGATTTCCGAGCAGTACTTC. Protein sequence: CASSRTSMISEQYF.

V and J are TRBV9 and TRBJ2-1; 8 positions match TRBD2. From germline, CDR1 is SGDLS and CDR2 YYNGEE. Germline trimming cut 4 bases from V and 0 bases from J; bases unmatched to any gene: 3. The CDR3 is 15 amino acids. The CDR3 DNA sequence: TGTGCCAGCAGCAAGAGCGGGGGCTCCTACAATGAGCAGTTCTTC. Its translation is CASSKSGGSYNEQFF.

This sequence joins TRBV28 and TRBJ2-1; TRBD1 matches at 7 bases. Germline V lookup: CDR1 MDHEN, CDR2 SYDVKM. The length of the CDR3 is 13 residues. J gave up 10 bases and V 4 bases, and 7 bases lay outside the gene matches. CDR3: CASSSQGVGEQFF. The CDR3 DNA reads TGTGCCAGCAGTTCTCAGGGGGTGGGCGAGCAGTTCTTC.

The J gene is TRBJ2-7, the V gene TRBV5-1, with a tentative D call TRBD2 (5 bases). The CDR3 has 15 residues. Trimming left V 0 bases short and J 5 bases short, with 15 bases between. CDR1 and CDR2 from the germline V gene are SGHRS and YFSETQ. The CDR3 sequence: CASSLGQHYGNEQYF. The CDR3 region has the DNA TGCGCCAGCAGCTTGGGTCAGCATTACGGGAACGAGCAGTACTTC.

The chain has TRBV18 and TRBJ2-4, with TRBD1 matching 8 bases. Germline CDR1 and CDR2: KGHSH and LQKENI. J was trimmed by 13 bases and V by 1 base; bases with no gene match: 15. The CDR3 sequence is 16 residues long. This CDR3 reads CASSPLSTGGSYEQYF. The CDR3 bases are TGTGCCAGCTCACCACTCTCCACAGGGGGAAGCTATGAGCAGTACTTC.

J is TRBJ1-2 and V is TRBV18, with D perhaps matching TRBD1 (6 bases). Trimming shortened V by 5 bases and J by 8 bases, and 12 bases separated the two germline ends. The CDR3 totals 12 residues. Germline CDR1 KGHSH, CDR2 LQKENI. CDR3 nucleotides: TGTGCCAGCTCAACAGGGACCCCCGGCTACACCTTC. It codes for CASSTGTPGYTF. Variable domain in full (rest from reference TRBV18 and TRBJ1-2): NAGVMQNPRHLVRRRGQEARLRCSPMKGHSHVYWYRQLPEEGLKFMVYLQKENIIDESGMPKERFSAEFPKEGPSILRIQQVVRGDSAAYFCASSTGTPGYTFGSGTRLTVV.

J is TRBJ2-1 and V is TRBV6-4; D call uncertain. Germline V gene data show CDR1 as MRHNA and CDR2 as SNTAGT. Trimming removed 2 bases from V and 6 bases from J, with 20 bases in between. The CDR3 is 17 residues long. Here the CDR3 reads CASSDVANPLLGNEQFF. The DNA of the CDR3 is TGTGCCAGCAGTGACGTGGCTAACCCCCTCCTCGGCAATGAGCAGTTCTTC.

The chain carries TRBV7-6 and TRBJ2-4; D is unresolved. This CDR3 has 14 residues. Trimming cost V 5 bases and J 6 bases, with 14 bases left between them. CDR1 and CDR2 (germline): SGHVS, FNYEAQ. CDR3 in amino acids: CASSVSQYGNIQYF. Written as DNA, the CDR3 is TGTGCCAGCAGCGTATCGCAGTACGGAAACATTCAGTACTTC.

In its sample, this clonotype was seen a few times. The chain uses TRBV7-2 and TRBJ2-3; tentatively, D is TRBD1 (5 bases). The V end was cut by 3 bases, the J end by 1 base, with 14 bases between. The V gene's germline CDR1 is SGHTA and CDR2 FQGNSA. This CDR3 has 16 residues. CDR3 protein: CASSLQGRRGTDTQYF. Written as DNA, the CDR3 is TGTGCCAGCAGCTTGCAGGGCCGAAGGGGCACAGATACGCAGTATTTT.

The V and J genes are TRBV27 and TRBJ2-1; 16 nucleotides agree with TRBD2. This CDR3 spans 15 amino acids. V was clipped by 7 bases and J by 9 bases; unmatched bases: 6. Germline CDR1 and CDR2: MNHEY and SMNVEV (reference sequence). CDR3 DNA sequence: TGTGCCAGCACCTCGGGACTAGCGGGAGGGGTTGAGCAGTTCTTC. This sequence encodes CASTSGLAGGVEQFF.

This clonotype occurred many times. The chain carries TRBV29-1 and TRBJ2-7, with D unclear. Germline-derived CDR1 and CDR2 are SQVTM and ANQGSEA. CDR3 size: 11 residues. V dropped 0 bases and J dropped 3 bases, with 3 bases sitting between them. The CDR3 sequence is CSVEDNYEQYF. Written as DNA, the CDR3 is TGCAGCGTTGAAGACAACTACGAGCAGTACTTC.

The count of this clonotype is one. This rearrangement joins TRBV25-1 to TRBJ1-1; tentative D call: TRBD1 (5 bases). V lost 6 bases, J lost 3 bases, and 14 bases lay in between. In germline, CDR1 is MGHDK, CDR2 SYGVNS. The CDR3 consists of 14 residues. The CDR3 is CASRRRGFYTEAFF. The DNA of the CDR3 is TGTGCCAGCAGAAGGAGGGGCTTTTACACTGAAGCTTTCTTT.

J is TRBJ2-4 and V is TRBV7-2, with D unresolved. CDR3 length: 16 residues. Germline assignment: CDR1 SGHTA and CDR2 FQGNSA. V was pared by 1 base and J by 0 bases, with 10 bases between. The CDR3: CASSLESVLAKNIQYF. In nucleotides, the CDR3 is TGTGCCAGCAGCTTAGAGTCTGTGTTAGCCAAAAACATTCAGTACTTC.

This rearrangement joins TRBV7-2 to TRBJ2-7; TRBD2 matches 9 bases. The CDR3 is made up of 14 amino acids. Trimming took 3 bases from V and 3 from J; bases not matched to a gene: 3. Germline V gene lookup returns CDR1 SGHTA and CDR2 FQGNSA. The CDR3 here is CASSLLAGFYEQYF. DNA of the CDR3: TGTGCCAGCAGCTTGCTAGCGGGATTCTACGAGCAGTACTTC.

The rearrangement links TRBV6-6 to TRBJ2-1; a weak D match, TRBD2 (5 bases). The V end lost 2 bases, the J end lost 3 bases, and 11 bases lay between the germline ends. Germline V CDR1 and CDR2: MNHNY, SVGAGI (reference sequence). The CDR3 is 15 residues long. The CDR3 reads CASSYIERSYNEQFF. CDR3 nucleotides: TGTGCCAGCAGTTACATCGAGCGGAGCTACAATGAGCAGTTCTTC.

The table lists this clonotype with a few counts. This rearrangement joins TRBV7-9 to TRBJ2-1, with D unclear. The CDR3 sequence is 11 residues long. Trimming took 3 bases from V and 7 from J, leaving 4 bases between them. Per the germline V gene, CDR1 is SEHNR and CDR2 is FQNEAQ (reference sequence). Here the CDR3 reads CASSFQNEQFF. The CDR3 DNA reads as TGTGCCAGCAGCTTTCAAAATGAGCAGTTCTTC.

The rearrangement joins TRBV25-1 to TRBJ2-7; D call uncertain. The germline gives CDR1 MGHDK, CDR2 SYGVNS. The V gene lost 4 bases and the J gene lost 0 bases, with 10 bases spanning the gap. The CDR3 consists of 14 residues. In DNA form, the CDR3 reads TGTGCCAGCAGTGCGAAAGAGTACTCCTACGAGCAGTACTTC. It is translated as CASSAKEYSYEQYF.

This clonotype was counted between two and nine times. The rearrangement links TRBV6-2 or TRBV6-3 to TRBJ2-7, with no clear D. The closer fit of TRBJ2-5 to the DNA end suggests the J call may be wrong. The germline V gene has CDR1 MNHEY and CDR2 SVGEGT. The CDR3 loop spans 15 amino acids. CDR3 bases: TGTGCCAGCAGTTACGACGGGTCTAATGGGGAGACCCAGTACTTC. It specifies CASSYDGSNGETQYF.

The rearrangement joins TRBV11-2 to TRBJ2-7; D may be TRBD1 (5 bases). Germline V lookup: CDR1 SGHAT, CDR2 FQNNGV. The V gene lost 3 bases and the J gene lost 2 bases, with 11 bases spanning the gap. The CDR3 covers 14 residues. CDR3 region: CASSFVGHTYEQYF. CDR3 nucleotides: TGTGCCAGCAGCTTCGTCGGACACACCTACGAGCAGTACTTC.

CDR3 sequence (DNA): TGTGCCACCCGAGACAGGCTAGCCAAAAACATTCAGTACTTC. Its protein is CATRDRLAKNIQYF. V usage is TRBV19 and J usage is TRBJ2-4; a possible D gene is TRBD1 (6 bases). Germline V gene sequence: CDR1 LNHDA, CDR2 SQIVND (reference sequence). Trimming removed 10 bases from V and 0 bases from J, with 13 bases in between. The CDR3 length is 14 residues.

This chain uses TRBV7-2 with TRBJ2-7; the match to TRBD2 covers 8 bases. This CDR3 has 15 residues. V was pared by 2 bases and J by 7 bases, with 10 bases of the junction left unmatched. The germline V gene encodes CDR1 SGHTA and CDR2 FQGNSA. CDR3 residues: CASSLLAGRAREQYF. The CDR3 DNA sequence: TGTGCCAGCAGCTTATTGGCCGGGAGGGCCCGGGAGCAGTACTTC.

V and J are TRBV4-1 and TRBJ2-5, with D unclear. The DNA matches TRBJ2-7 better at its end, which makes the J call doubtful. CDR3 length equals 14 residues. From germline, CDR1 is MGHRA and CDR2 YSYEKL. CDR3 coding DNA: TGCGCCAGCAGCCCACAAGATTCCGCCTACGAGCAGTACTTC. This encodes CASSPQDSAYEQYF.